What follows are 13 T cell receptor beta chains derived from one specimen sequenced in a study of blood T cell repertoires in COVID-19. The protocol was immunoSEQ multiplex PCR, while the TCRdb copy is restricted to in-frame clones and leaves out a portion. The sample has 300,000 to 400,000 clones; 80% to 90% are singletons. Sequences were obtained from PBMCs or T cells enriched from blood (not recorded which). The receptors come from a woman aged 40 to 50 with acute COVID-19.

V usage is TRBV5-5 and J usage is TRBJ2-1, with TRBD2 as a possible D gene (6 bases). The germline V gene encodes CDR1 SGHKS and CDR2 YYEKEE (reference sequence). The CDR3 covers 15 residues. The V and J ends lost 2 bases and 2 bases respectively, with 11 bases between them. CDR3 region: CASSLSRGTYNEQFF. In DNA form, the CDR3 reads TGTGCCAGCAGCTTATCCCGGGGGACCTACAATGAGCAGTTCTTC.

The chain has TRBV6-5 and TRBJ1-1; TRBD1 is a possible D gene (5 bases). The length of the CDR3 is 16 residues. Per the germline V gene, CDR1 is MNHEY and CDR2 is SVGAGI. V lost 3 bases to trimming and J lost 5 bases, with 19 bases between them. CDR3 coding DNA: TGTGCCAGCAGTTATTTTGGGGCAGGCTTAAGAACTGAAGCTTTCTTT. This encodes CASSYFGAGLRTEAFF.

This clone was recorded once. The chain joins TRBV19 to TRBJ1-5; 7 nucleotides line up with TRBD1. The CDR3 is made up of 15 amino acids. V dropped 5 bases and J dropped 2; count of bases not matched to a gene: 6. Germline values: CDR1 LNHDA, CDR2 SQIVND (reference sequence). CDR3 DNA sequence: TGTGCCAGTAGTGATACCACAGGGGGCAATCAGCCCCAGCATTTT. This encodes CASSDTTGGNQPQHF.

The chain employs TRBV19 and TRBJ2-1; a weak D match, TRBD2 (6 bases). V shed 9 bases and J shed 1 base, with 10 bases lying between them. This CDR3 is 13 amino acids long. Germline loops: CDR1 LNHDA, CDR2 SQIVND (reference sequence). CDR3 protein: CASGGGSYNEQFF. In DNA form, the CDR3 reads TGTGCCAGCGGGGGTGGGTCCTACAATGAGCAGTTCTTC.

The chain links TRBV3-1 (or the pseudogene TRBV3-2) to TRBJ1-1; 9 bases fit TRBD1. The J segment lost 6 bases and the V segment lost 4 bases, leaving 3 bases of the junction unmatched. This CDR3 has 13 residues. Germline CDR1 LGHDT, CDR2 YNNKEL (reference sequence). The DNA for the CDR3 is TGTGCCAGCAGCCCTGGGACAGGGCCTGAAGCTTTCTTT. This codes for CASSPGTGPEAFF.

About this clone itself: Compared with germline, one end of the junction differs, possibly owing to a read error. In the same sample, other DNA sequences code for this CDR3. The chain carries TRBV18 and TRBJ2-7, with D uncertain. This CDR3 has 14 residues. Germline lookup yields CDR1 KGHSH and CDR2 LQKENI. The CDR3 DNA sequence: TGTGCCAGTTCACCAATGGGTAGGAGCGACGAGCAGTACTTC. Translated: CASSPMGRSDEQYF. Using reference TRBV18 and TRBJ2-7 for the parts outside the CDR3, the full variable domain is NAGVMQNPRHLVRRRGQEARLRCSPMKGHSHVYWYRQLPEEGLKFMVYLQKENIIDESGMPKERFSAEFPKEGPSILRIQQVVRGDSAAYFCASSPMGRSDEQYFGPGTRLTVT.

The count of this clone is one. The chain is built from TRBV7-3 and TRBJ2-2, with a weak D call TRBD2 (6 bases). Germline CDR1 SGHTA, CDR2 FQGTGA. Trimming pared 3 bases from V and 7 bases from J, leaving 12 bases between. This CDR3 region has 14 residues. The CDR3 here is CASSLAGKVGELFF. Here the CDR3 DNA reads TGTGCCAGCAGCTTGGCGGGGAAGGTCGGGGAGCTGTTTTTT.

This chain connects TRBV19 to TRBJ1-3; D unresolved. V lost 6 bases to trimming and J lost 10 bases, with 13 bases between them. Germline values: CDR1 LNHDA, CDR2 SQIVND (reference sequence). The CDR3 has 12 residues. The CDR3 here is CASSTSGPTIYF. In nucleotides, the CDR3 is TGTGCCAGTAGCACTAGCGGACCAACCATATATTTT.

V usage is TRBV5-4 and J usage is TRBJ1-3; TRBD1 agrees at 9 bases. This CDR3 has 16 residues. CDR1 is SGHNT and CDR2 is YYREEE in the germline V gene (reference sequence). With V trimmed by 3 bases and J by 3 bases, 7 bases remained unmatched. CDR3 DNA sequence: TGTGCCAGCAGCTCCCCACAGGGGGCAGGTGGAAACACCATATATTTT. Protein sequence: CASSSPQGAGGNTIYF.

The genes are TRBV28 and TRBJ2-7, with 10 bases fitting TRBD1. CDR3 length: 16 residues. The V gene's germline CDR1 is MDHEN and CDR2 SYDVKM. Trimming took 7 bases from V and 3 from J; bases not matched to a gene: 12. This CDR3 reads CASTPSQGQGLYEQYF. In DNA, the CDR3 is TGTGCCAGCACCCCGTCCCAGGGACAGGGGCTCTACGAGCAGTACTTC.

This clone was picked up one time. The chain has TRBV25-1 and TRBJ1-2; D unclear. The V gene's germline CDR1 is MGHDK and CDR2 SYGVNS. The CDR3 is 14 amino acids. With 6 bases removed from V and 2 bases from J, the gap between germline ends came to 13 bases. Written as DNA, the CDR3 is TGTGCCAGCAGACCCGGTTTGGGCAACTATGGCTACACCTTC. It specifies CASRPGLGNYGYTF.

This clone showed up just a few times. The chain combines TRBV3-1 (or the pseudogene TRBV3-2) with TRBJ2-2; tentatively, D is TRBD1 (6 bases). The CDR3 is 21 amino acids. V shed 2 bases and J shed 0 bases, with 25 bases lying between them. CDR1 and CDR2 (germline): LGHDT, YNNKEL (reference sequence). The DNA for the CDR3 is TGTGCCAGCAGCCAATCTGTACCGTTTGGGACACCCAATTCGAACACCGGGGAGCTGTTTTTT. Encoded protein: CASSQSVPFGTPNSNTGELFF.

This chain connects TRBV2 to TRBJ2-7; TRBD2 matches 14 bases. The CDR3 loop spans 15 amino acids. J lost 5 bases, V lost 6 bases, and 6 bases had no gene match. Germline V CDR1 and CDR2: SNHLY, FYNNEI. This CDR3 reads CASRGLAGEVHEQYF. The CDR3 DNA sequence: TGTGCCAGCAGGGGACTAGCGGGAGAAGTCCACGAGCAGTACTTC.